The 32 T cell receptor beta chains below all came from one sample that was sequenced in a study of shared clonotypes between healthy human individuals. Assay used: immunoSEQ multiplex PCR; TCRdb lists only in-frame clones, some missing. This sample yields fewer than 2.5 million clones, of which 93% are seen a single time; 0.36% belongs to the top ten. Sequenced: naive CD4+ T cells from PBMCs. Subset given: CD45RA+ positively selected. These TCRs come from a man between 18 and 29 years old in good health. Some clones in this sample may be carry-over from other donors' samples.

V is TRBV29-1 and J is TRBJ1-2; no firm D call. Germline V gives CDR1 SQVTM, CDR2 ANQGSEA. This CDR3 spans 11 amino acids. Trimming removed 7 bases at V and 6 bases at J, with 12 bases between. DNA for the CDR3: TGCAGCGCCAGGTACTTGAATGGCTACACCTTC. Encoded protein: CSARYLNGYTF.

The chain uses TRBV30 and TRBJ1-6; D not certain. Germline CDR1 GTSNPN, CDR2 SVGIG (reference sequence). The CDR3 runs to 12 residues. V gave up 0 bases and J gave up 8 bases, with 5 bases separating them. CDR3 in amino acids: CAWSVFDSPLHF. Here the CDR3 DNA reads TGTGCCTGGAGTGTCTTTGATTCACCCCTCCACTTT. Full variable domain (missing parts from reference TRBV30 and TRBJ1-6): SQTIHQWPATLVQPVGSPLSLECTVEGTSNPNLYWYRQAAGRGLQLLFYSVGIGQISSEVPQNLSASRPQDRQFILSSKKLLLSDSGFYLCAWSVFDSPLHFGNGTRLTVT.

Here the CDR3 DNA reads TGTGCCAGCAGTTTAGGGGCGGCTCGAACGTACAATGAGCAGTTCTTC. Protein sequence: CASSLGAARTYNEQFF. The rearrangement joins TRBV27 to TRBJ2-1, with D possibly TRBD1 on 5 matching bases. The germline V and J ends were trimmed by 2 bases and 4 bases, with 15 bases remaining between them. This CDR3 spans 16 amino acids. The germline V gene encodes CDR1 MNHEY and CDR2 SMNVEV (reference sequence).

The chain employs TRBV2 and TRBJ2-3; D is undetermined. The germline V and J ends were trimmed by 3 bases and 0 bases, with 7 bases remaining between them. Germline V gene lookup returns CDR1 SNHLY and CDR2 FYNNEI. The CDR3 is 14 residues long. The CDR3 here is CASSDQFSTDTQYF. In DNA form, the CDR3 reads TGTGCCAGCAGTGACCAGTTTAGCACAGATACGCAGTATTTT.

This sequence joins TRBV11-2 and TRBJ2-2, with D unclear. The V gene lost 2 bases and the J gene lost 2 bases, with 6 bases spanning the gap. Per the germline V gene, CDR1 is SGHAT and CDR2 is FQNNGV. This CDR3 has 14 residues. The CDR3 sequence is CASSLLLNTGELFF. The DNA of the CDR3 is TGTGCCAGCAGCTTACTACTAAACACCGGGGAGCTGTTTTTT.

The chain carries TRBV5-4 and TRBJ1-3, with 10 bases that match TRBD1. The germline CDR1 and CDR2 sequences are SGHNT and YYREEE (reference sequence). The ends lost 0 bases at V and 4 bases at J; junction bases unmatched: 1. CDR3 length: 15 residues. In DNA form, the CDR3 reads TGTGCCAGCAGCTTGGGGGACAGGGGAGGAAACACCATATATTTT. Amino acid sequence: CASSLGDRGGNTIYF.

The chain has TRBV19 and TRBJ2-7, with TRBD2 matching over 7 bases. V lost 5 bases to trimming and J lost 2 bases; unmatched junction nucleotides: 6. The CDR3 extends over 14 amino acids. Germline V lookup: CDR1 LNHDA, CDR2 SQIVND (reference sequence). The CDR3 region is CASSRGVGPYEQYF. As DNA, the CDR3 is TGTGCCAGTAGTCGGGGGGTGGGCCCCTACGAGCAGTACTTC.

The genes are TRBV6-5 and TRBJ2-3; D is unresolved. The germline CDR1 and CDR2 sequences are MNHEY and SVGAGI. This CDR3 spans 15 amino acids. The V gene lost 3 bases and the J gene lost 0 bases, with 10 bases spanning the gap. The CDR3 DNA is TGTGCCAGCAGTTATGGCGGCAGGAGCACAGATACGCAGTATTTT. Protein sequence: CASSYGGRSTDTQYF.

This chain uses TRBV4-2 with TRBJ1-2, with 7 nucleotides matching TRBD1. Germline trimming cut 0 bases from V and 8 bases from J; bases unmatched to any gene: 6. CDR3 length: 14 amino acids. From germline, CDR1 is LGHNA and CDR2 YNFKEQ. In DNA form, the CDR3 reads TGTGCCAGCAGCCAAGATAGGGACAGCAGAGGCTACACCTTC. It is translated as CASSQDRDSRGYTF.

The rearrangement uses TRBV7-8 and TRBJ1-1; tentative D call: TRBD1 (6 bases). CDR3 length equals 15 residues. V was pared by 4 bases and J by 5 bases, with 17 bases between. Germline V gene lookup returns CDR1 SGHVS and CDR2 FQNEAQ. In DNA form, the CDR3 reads TGTGCCAGCAGCTCCTCCCCGACAGGAAATACTGAAGCTTTCTTT. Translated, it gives CASSSSPTGNTEAFF.

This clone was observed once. As DNA, the CDR3 is TGTGCCATCAGTGAACAGGGGGCTGGGGCCAACGTCCTGACTTTC. It yields the protein CAISEQGAGANVLTF. The chain employs TRBV10-3 and TRBJ2-6, with TRBD1 matching 8 bases. This CDR3 comprises 15 residues. Looked up from germline, CDR1 is ENHRY and CDR2 is SYGVKD. J gave up 2 bases and V 3 bases, and 0 bases lay outside the gene matches.

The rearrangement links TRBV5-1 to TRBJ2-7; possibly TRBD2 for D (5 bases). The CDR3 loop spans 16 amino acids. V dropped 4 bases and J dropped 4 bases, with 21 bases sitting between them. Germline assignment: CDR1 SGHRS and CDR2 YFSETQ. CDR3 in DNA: TGCGCCAGCAGCGAGGTAGGGTTCCGAGGAGGTTACGAGCAGTACTTC. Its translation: CASSEVGFRGGYEQYF.

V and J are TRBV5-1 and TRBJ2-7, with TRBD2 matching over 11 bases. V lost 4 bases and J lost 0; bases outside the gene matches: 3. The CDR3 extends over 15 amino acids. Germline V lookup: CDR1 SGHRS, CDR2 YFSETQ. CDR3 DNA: TGCGCCAGCAGCCAGGGACTAGCGGACTCCTACGAGCAGTACTTC. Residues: CASSQGLADSYEQYF. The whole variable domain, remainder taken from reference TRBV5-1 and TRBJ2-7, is KAGVTQTPRYLIKTRGQQVTLSCSPISGHRSVSWYQQTPGQGLQFLFEYFSETQRNKGNFPGRFSGRQFSNSRSEMNVSTLELGDSALYLCASSQGLADSYEQYFGPGTRLTVT.

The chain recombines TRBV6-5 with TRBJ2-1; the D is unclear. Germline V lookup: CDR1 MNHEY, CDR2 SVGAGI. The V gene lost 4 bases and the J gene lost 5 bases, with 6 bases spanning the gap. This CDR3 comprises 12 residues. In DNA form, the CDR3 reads TGTGCCAGCAGTTTCCGGGACAATGAGCAGTTCTTC. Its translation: CASSFRDNEQFF.

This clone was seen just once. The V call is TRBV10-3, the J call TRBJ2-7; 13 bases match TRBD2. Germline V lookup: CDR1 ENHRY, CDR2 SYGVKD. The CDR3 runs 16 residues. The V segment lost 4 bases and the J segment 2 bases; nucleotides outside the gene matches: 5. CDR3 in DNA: TGTGCCATCAGTGGGACTAGCGGGGGACCCGCCTACGAGCAGTACTTC. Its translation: CAISGTSGGPAYEQYF.

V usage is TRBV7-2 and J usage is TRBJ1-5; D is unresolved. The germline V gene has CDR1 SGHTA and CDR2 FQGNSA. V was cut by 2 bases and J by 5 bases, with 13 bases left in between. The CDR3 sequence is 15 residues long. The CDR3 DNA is TGTGCCAGCAGCTTAAATTCCGGGAGTTATCAGCCCCAGCATTTT. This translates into CASSLNSGSYQPQHF.

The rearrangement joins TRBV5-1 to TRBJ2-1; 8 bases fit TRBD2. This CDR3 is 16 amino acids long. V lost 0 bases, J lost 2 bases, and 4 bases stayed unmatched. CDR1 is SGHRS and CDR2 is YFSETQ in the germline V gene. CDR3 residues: CASSLGSGGPYNEQFF. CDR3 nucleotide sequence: TGCGCCAGCAGCTTGGGTTCGGGAGGGCCCTACAATGAGCAGTTCTTC.

The CDR3 loop is CASSPTGYDQPQHF. As DNA, the CDR3 is TGTGCCAGCAGCCCGACAGGGTACGATCAGCCCCAGCATTTT. The rearrangement joins TRBV11-2 to TRBJ1-5; TRBD1 matches at 7 bases. V lost 5 bases and J lost 5; bases outside the gene matches: 6. CDR3 length: 14 residues. From germline, CDR1 is SGHAT and CDR2 FQNNGV. The entire variable domain, with the rest obtained from reference TRBV11-2 and TRBJ1-5, is as follows: EAGVAQSPRYKIIEKRQSVAFWCNPISGHATLYWYQQILGQGPKLLIQFQNNGVVDDSQLPKDRFSAERLKGVDSTLKIQPAKLEDSAVYLCASSPTGYDQPQHFGDGTRLSIL.

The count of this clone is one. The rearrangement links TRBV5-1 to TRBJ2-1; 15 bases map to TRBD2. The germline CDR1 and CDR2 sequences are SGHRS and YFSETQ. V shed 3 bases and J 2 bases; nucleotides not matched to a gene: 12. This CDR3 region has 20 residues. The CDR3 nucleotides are TGCGCCAGCAGCTCCTCACACCCGGGACTAGCGGGAGGTCCCTACAATGAGCAGTTCTTC. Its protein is CASSSSHPGLAGGPYNEQFF.

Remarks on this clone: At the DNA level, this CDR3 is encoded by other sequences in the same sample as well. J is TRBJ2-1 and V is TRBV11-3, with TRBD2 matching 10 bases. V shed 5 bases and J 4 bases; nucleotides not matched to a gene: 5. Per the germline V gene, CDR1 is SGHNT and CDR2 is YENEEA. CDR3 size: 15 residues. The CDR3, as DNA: TGTGCCAGCAGCCTCGGGACTAGCGCTTACAATGAGCAGTTCTTC. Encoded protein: CASSLGTSAYNEQFF.

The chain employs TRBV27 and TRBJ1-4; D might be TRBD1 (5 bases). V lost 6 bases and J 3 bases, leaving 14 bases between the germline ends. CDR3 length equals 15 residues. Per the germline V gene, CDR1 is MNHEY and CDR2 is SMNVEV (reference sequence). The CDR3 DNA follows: TGTGCCAGCAGAACCTCCTGGGGGGCTAATGAAAAACTGTTTTTT. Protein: CASRTSWGANEKLFF.

In DNA, the CDR3 is TGTGCCAGTAGTATTAAATGGAACACCGGGGAGCTGTTTTTT. Amino acids: CASSIKWNTGELFF. This chain connects TRBV19 to TRBJ2-2; D not certain. Germline CDR1 and CDR2: LNHDA and SQIVND (reference sequence). Trimming removed 3 bases at V and 1 base at J, with 6 bases between. The CDR3 has 14 amino acids.

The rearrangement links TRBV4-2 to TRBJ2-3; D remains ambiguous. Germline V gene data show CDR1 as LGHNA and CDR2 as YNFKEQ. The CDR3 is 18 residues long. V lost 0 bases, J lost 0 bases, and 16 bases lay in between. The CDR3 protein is CASSQEISRSTSTDTQYF. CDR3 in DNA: TGTGCCAGCAGCCAAGAAATCTCCCGGTCCACAAGCACAGATACGCAGTATTTT.

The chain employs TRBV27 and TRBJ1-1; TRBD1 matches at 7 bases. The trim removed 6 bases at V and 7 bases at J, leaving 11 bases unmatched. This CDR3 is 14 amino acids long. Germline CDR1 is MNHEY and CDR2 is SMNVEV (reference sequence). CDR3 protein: CASSETRGRSEAFF. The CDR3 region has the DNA TGTGCCAGCAGCGAGACCAGGGGGAGGAGTGAAGCTTTCTTT.

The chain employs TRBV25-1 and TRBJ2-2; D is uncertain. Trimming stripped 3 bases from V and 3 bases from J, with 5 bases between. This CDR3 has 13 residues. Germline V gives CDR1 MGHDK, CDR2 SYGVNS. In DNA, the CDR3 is TGTGCCAGCAGTGATCTCTACACCGGGGAGCTGTTTTTT. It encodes CASSDLYTGELFF. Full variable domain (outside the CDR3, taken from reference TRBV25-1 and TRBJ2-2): EADIYQTPRYLVIGTGKKITLECSQTMGHDKMYWYQQDPGMELHLIHYSYGVNSTEKGDLSSESTVSRIRTEHFPLTLESARPSHTSQYLCASSDLYTGELFFGEGSRLTVL.

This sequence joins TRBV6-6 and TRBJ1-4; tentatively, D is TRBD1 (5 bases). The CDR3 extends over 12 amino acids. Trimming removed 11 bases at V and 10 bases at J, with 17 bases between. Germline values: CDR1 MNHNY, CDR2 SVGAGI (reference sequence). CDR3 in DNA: TGTGCCTCGGGACCCTCCCCAGGAAAACTGTTTTTT. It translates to CASGPSPGKLFF.

Here the CDR3 DNA reads TGTGCCAGCAGTGCAGACAGGGGGAACACTGAAGCTTTCTTT. This codes for CASSADRGNTEAFF. The V call is TRBV6-6, the J call TRBJ1-1; 8 bases match TRBD1. The trim removed 5 bases at V and 1 base at J, leaving 3 bases unmatched. Germline V gene sequence: CDR1 MNHNY, CDR2 SVGAGI (reference sequence). The CDR3 has 14 amino acids.

In DNA form, the CDR3 reads TGTGCCAGCAACGCTGAAGGGGTGGTTAGCACTGAAGCTTTCTTT. Translated: CASNAEGVVSTEAFF. The rearrangement links TRBV2 to TRBJ1-1; the D gene is possibly TRBD1 (5 bases). This CDR3 spans 15 amino acids. With 7 bases removed from V and 4 bases from J, the gap between germline ends came to 19 bases. Germline values: CDR1 SNHLY, CDR2 FYNNEI.

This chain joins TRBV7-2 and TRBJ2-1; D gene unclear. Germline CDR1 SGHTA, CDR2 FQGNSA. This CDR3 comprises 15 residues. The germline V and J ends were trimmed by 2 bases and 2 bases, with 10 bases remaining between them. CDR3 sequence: CASSLFKGPYNEQFF. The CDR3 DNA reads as TGTGCCAGCAGCTTATTTAAGGGCCCCTACAATGAGCAGTTCTTC.

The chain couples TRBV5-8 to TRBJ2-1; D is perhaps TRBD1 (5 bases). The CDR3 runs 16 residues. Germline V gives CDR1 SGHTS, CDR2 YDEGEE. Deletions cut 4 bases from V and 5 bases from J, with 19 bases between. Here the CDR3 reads CASSPSVTLTDNEQFF. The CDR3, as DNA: TGTGCCAGCAGCCCCTCGGTCACCCTGACAGACAATGAGCAGTTCTTC.

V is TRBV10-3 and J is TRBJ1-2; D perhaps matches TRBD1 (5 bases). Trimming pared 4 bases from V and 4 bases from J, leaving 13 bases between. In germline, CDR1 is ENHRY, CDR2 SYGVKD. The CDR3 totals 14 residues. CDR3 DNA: TGTGCCATCAGTGCGGACACGGGCGGCTATGGCTACACCTTC. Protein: CAISADTGGYGYTF.

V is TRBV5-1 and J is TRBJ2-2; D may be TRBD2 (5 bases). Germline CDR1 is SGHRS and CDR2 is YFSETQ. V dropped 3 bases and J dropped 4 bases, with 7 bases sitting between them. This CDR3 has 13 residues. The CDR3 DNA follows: TGCGCCAGCAGCTACGGAGGCACCGGGGAGCTGTTTTTT. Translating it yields CASSYGGTGELFF.